This T cell receptor (beta chain) was captured in a study of T cell repertoires in cytomegalovirus infection. The overall study: Based on public TCR beta signatures, there were indications of CMV infection and of a matching HLA type.

TCRdb redid the calling of the reads with MiXCR, one entry per CDR3 protein. Here the sample spans about 120,000 distinct CDR3 sequences, 30% to 35% being singletons. Only a few counts were recorded for this clonotype. Its specificity is unknown. The CDR3 loop spans 18 amino acids. Germline CDR1 reads SEHNR; CDR2 reads FQNEAQ (reference sequence). V trimming: 5 bases; J trimming: 0 bases; junction bases outside the gene matches: 9. The receptor was derived from a human donor in good health (CMV status not recorded). Some clones in this sample may be carry-over from other donors' samples. The source material was CD8+ T cells from cultured PBMCs, sampled from culture after CMV antigen stimulation. V usage is TRBV7-9 and J usage is TRBJ2-3; TRBD1 matches 12 bases. The CDR3 reads CASSVRDRGPASTDTQYF. CDR3 nucleotides: TGTGCCAGCAGCGTCCGGGACAGGGGGCCCGCTAGCACAGATACGCAGTATTTT.